This T cell receptor beta chain came from a study of OX40 agonist ivuxolimab in advanced cancers. Sequenced by immunoSEQ multiplex PCR; TCRdb stores in-frame clones only, minus some. This sample yields 50,000 or so clones, of which over 75% are seen a single time; under 3.5% belongs to the top ten. The germline CDR1 and CDR2 sequences are SGHRS and YFSETQ. This CDR3 contains 16 residues. Trimming pared 3 bases from V and 0 bases from J, leaving 15 bases between. The receptor comes from an adult with an advanced solid tumor such as melanoma, head and neck, liver or kidney cancer. V is TRBV5-1 and J is TRBJ1-2; TRBD1 is a possible D gene (5 bases). The material sequenced was CD4+ or CD8+ T cells sorted from blood, taken in a trial of the OX40 agonist ivuxolimab. The CDR3 bases are TGCGCCAGCAGCTCAGACAGTGTCCGGACTAACTATGGCTACACCTTC. Amino acid sequence: CASSSDSVRTNYGYTF.